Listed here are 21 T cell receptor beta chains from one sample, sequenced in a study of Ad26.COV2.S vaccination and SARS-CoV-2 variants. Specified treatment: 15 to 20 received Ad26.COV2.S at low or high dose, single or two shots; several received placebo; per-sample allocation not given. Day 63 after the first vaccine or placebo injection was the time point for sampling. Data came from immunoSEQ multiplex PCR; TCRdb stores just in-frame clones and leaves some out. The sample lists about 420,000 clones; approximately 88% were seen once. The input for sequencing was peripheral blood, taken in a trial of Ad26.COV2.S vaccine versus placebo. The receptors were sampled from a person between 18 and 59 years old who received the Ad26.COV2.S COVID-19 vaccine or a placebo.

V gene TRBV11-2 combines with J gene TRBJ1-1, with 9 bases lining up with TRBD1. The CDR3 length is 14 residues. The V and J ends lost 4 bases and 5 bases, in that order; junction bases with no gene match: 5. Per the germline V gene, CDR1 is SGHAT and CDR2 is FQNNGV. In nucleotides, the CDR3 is TGTGCCAGCAGCTCACAGGGGGCGCTTACTGAAGCTTTCTTT. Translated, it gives CASSSQGALTEAFF.

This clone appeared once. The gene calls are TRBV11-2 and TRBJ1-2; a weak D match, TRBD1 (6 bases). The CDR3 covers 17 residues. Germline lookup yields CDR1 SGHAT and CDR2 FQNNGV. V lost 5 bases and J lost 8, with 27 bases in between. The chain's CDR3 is CASSPRPPLGQRWGYTF. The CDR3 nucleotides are TGTGCCAGCAGCCCCCGACCCCCGTTGGGACAACGCTGGGGCTACACCTTC.

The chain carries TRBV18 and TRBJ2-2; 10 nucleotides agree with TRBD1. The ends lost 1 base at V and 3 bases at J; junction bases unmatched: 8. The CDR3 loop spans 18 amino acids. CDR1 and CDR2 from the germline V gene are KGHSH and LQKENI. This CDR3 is CASSPRTGTGVDTGELFF. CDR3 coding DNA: TGTGCCAGCTCACCACGAACCGGGACAGGGGTAGACACCGGGGAGCTGTTTTTT. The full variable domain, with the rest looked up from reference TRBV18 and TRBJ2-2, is NAGVMQNPRHLVRRRGQEARLRCSPMKGHSHVYWYRQLPEEGLKFMVYLQKENIIDESGMPKERFSAEFPKEGPSILRIQQVVRGDSAAYFCASSPRTGTGVDTGELFFGEGSRLTVL.

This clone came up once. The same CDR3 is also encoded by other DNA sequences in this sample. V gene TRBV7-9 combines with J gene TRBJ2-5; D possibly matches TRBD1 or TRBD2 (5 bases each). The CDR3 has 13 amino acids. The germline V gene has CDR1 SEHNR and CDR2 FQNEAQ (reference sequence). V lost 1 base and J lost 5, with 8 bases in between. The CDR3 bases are TGTGCCAGCAGCTTAGGAGGGGAGGAGACCCAGTACTTC. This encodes CASSLGGEETQYF. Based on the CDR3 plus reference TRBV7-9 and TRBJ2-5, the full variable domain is DTGVSQNPRHKITKRGQNVTFRCDPISEHNRLYWYRQTLGQGPEFLTYFQNEAQLEKSRLLSDRFSAERPKGSFSTLEIQRTEQGDSAMYLCASSLGGEETQYFGPGTRLLVL.

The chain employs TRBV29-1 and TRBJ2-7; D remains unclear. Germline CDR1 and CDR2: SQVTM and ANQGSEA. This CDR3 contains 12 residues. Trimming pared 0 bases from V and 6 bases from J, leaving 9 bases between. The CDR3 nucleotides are TGCAGCGTTGAAGAGGGCGGTTCCGAGCAGTACTTC. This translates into CSVEEGGSEQYF.

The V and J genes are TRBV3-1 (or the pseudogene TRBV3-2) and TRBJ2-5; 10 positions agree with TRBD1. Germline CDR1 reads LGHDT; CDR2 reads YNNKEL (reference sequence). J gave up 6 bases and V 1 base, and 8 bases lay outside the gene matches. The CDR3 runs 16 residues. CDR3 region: CASSQGPTGGLKTQYF. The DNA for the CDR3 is TGTGCCAGCAGCCAAGGACCGACAGGGGGCTTGAAGACCCAGTACTTC.

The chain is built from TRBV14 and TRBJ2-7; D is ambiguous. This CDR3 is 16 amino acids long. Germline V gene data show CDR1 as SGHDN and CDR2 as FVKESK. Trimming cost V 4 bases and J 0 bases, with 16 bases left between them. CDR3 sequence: CASSPPSSPSSYEQYF. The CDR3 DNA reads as TGTGCCAGCAGCCCCCCATCTTCCCCGAGCTCCTACGAGCAGTACTTC.

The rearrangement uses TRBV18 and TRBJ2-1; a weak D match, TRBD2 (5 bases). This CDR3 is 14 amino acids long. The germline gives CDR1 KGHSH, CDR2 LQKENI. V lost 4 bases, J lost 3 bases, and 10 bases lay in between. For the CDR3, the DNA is TGTGCCAGCTCACTTAACCGGGACTACAATGAGCAGTTCTTC. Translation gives CASSLNRDYNEQFF.

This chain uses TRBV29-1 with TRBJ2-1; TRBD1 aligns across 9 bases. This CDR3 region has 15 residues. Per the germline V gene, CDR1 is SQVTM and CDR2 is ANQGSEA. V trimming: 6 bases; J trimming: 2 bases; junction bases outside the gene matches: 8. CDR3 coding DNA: TGCAGCGTGCCACCCGGGACAGGGACCTACAATGAGCAGTTCTTC. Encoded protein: CSVPPGTGTYNEQFF.

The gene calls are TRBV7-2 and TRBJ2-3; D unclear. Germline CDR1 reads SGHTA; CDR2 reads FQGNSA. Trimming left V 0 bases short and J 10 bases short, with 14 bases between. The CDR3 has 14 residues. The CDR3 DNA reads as TGTGCCAGCAGCTTAGCGGGCCCAGGATCTGCGCAGTATTTT. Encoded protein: CASSLAGPGSAQYF.

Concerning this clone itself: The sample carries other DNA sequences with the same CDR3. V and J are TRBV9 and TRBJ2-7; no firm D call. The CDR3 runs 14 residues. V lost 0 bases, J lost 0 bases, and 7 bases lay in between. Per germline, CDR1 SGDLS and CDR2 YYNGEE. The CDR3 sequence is CASSVGGSSYEQYF. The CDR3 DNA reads TGTGCCAGCAGCGTAGGAGGTAGCTCCTACGAGCAGTACTTC.

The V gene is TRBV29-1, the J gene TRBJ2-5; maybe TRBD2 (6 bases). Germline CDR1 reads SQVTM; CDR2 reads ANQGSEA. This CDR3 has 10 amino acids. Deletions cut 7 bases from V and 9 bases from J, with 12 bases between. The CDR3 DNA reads TGCAGCGGATGCCCGGGAGCCCAGTACTTC. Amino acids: CSGCPGAQYF.

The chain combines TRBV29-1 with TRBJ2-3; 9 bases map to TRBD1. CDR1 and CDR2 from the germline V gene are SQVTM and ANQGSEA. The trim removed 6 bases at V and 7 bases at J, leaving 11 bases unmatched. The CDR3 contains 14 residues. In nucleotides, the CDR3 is TGCAGCGTGGGCCCGGACAGGGGAGTGTATACGCAGTATTTT. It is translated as CSVGPDRGVYTQYF.

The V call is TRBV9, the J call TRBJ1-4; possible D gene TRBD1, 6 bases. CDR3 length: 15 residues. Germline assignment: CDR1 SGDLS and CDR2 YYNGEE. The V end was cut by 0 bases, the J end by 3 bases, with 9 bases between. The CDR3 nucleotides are TGTGCCAGCAGCGTAGGGGGGCTAGCTAATGAAAAACTGTTTTTT. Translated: CASSVGGLANEKLFF.

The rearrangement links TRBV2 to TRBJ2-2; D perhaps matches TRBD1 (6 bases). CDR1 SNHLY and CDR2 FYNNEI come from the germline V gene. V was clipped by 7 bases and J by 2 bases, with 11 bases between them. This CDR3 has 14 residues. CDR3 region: CASNWDTNTGELFF. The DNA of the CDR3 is TGTGCCAGCAATTGGGACACCAACACCGGGGAGCTGTTTTTT.

CDR3 in amino acids: CASSQRNRSYRQGPKNEQYF. The CDR3 DNA follows: TGTGCCAGCAGTCAGAGAAATCGCTCCTACCGACAGGGGCCCAAGAACGAGCAGTACTTC. J is TRBJ2-7 and V is TRBV2, with 8 bases lining up with TRBD1. Germline V CDR1 and CDR2: SNHLY, FYNNEI. V shed 5 bases and J 5 bases; nucleotides not matched to a gene: 26. This CDR3 contains 20 residues.

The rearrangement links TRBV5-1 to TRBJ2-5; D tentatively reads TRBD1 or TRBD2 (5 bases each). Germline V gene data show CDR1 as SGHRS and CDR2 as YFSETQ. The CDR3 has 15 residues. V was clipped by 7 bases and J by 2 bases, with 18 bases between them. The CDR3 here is CASSPRGAEQETQYF. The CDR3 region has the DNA TGCGCCAGCTCCCCCCGAGGGGCGGAACAAGAGACCCAGTACTTC.

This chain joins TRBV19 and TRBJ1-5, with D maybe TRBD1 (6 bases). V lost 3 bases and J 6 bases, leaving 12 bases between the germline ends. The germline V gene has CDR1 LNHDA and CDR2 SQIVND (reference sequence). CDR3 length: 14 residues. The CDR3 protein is CASSMDRGFQPQHF. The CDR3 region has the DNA TGTGCCAGTAGTATGGATAGGGGGTTTCAGCCCCAGCATTTT. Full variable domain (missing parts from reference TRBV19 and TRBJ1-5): DGGITQSPKYLFRKEGQNVTLSCEQNLNHDAMYWYRQDPGQGLRLIYYSQIVNDFQKGDIAEGYSVSREKKESFPLTVTSAQKNPTAFYLCASSMDRGFQPQHFGDGTRLSIL.

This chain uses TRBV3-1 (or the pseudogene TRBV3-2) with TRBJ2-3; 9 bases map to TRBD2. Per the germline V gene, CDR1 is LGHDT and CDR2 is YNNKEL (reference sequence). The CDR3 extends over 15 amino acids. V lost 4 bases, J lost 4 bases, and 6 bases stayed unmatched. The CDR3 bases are TGTGCCAGCAGCCCGGGACTAGCAATCCCAGATACGCAGTATTTT. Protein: CASSPGLAIPDTQYF.

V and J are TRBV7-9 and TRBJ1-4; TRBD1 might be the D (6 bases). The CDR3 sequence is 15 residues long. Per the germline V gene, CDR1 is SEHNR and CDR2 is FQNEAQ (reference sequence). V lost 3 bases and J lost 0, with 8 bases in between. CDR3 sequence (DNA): TGTGCCAGCAGCTTGTGGACAGCAACTAATGAAAAACTGTTTTTT. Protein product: CASSLWTATNEKLFF.

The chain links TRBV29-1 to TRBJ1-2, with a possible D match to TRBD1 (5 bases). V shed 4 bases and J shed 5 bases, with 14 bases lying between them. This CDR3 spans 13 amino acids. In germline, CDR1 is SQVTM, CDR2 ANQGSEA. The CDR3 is CSVVGGVSYGYTF. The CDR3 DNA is TGCAGCGTTGTAGGAGGGGTGTCTTATGGCTACACCTTC.